A single sample gave rise to the 4 T cell receptor beta chains below, sequenced in a study of early T cells in non-severe SARS-CoV-2 infection (dated by TCRdb to about 2021). The protocol used for the library was 5' RACE. TCRdb lists the instrument as NextSeq 500. Using fastp at Q25 and MiXCR, TCRdb reprocessed the public reads and kept productive beta chains. Identical CDR3 protein sequences are pooled into one entry, listed with their most common genes and DNA. This sample comprises some 77,000 distinct CDR3 sequences, more than 10% of them detected only once. The ten largest clones represent around a sixth of the sample. The source was whole blood, collected at baseline. The source of these receptors is an adult who was a healthcare worker with PCR-confirmed SARS-CoV-2 infection or an uninfected control (not recorded which). The donor label of this sample is uncertain.

This clonotype showed up many times. The V and J genes are TRBV20-1 and TRBJ1-5; D ambiguous. The germline V and J ends were trimmed by 0 bases and 3 bases, with 6 bases remaining between them. This CDR3 comprises 13 residues. CDR1 is DFQATT, CDR2 SNEGSKA, per germline (reference sequence). CDR3 residues: CSARDDYNQPQHF. The CDR3 region has the DNA TGCAGTGCTAGAGACGACTACAATCAGCCCCAGCATTTT.

This clonotype has just a few counts. The genes are TRBV29-1 and TRBJ2-2; 7 nucleotides line up with TRBD1. Unmatched junction bases numbered 3, after V lost 6 bases and J lost 2 bases. This CDR3 is 13 amino acids long. Per the germline V gene, CDR1 is SQVTM and CDR2 is ANQGSEA. This CDR3 is CSVDRENTGELFF. The CDR3, as DNA: TGCAGCGTAGACAGGGAAAACACCGGGGAGCTGTTTTTT.

The chain joins TRBV29-1 to TRBJ2-5; D not resolved. CDR3 size: 11 residues. With 5 bases removed from V and 5 bases from J, the gap between germline ends came to 9 bases. Germline assignment: CDR1 SQVTM and CDR2 ANQGSEA. The CDR3 sequence: CSVFWGETQYF. The CDR3 DNA sequence: TGCAGCGTTTTTTGGGGTGAGACCCAGTACTTC.

This clonotype was observed a handful of times. This sequence joins TRBV7-3 and TRBJ2-5; 10 nucleotides line up with TRBD2. Germline V gene lookup returns CDR1 SGHTA and CDR2 FQGTGA. This CDR3 has 15 amino acids. The J segment lost 5 bases and the V segment lost 7 bases, leaving 10 bases of the junction unmatched. CDR3 DNA: TGTGCCAGCACCCTAGCGGGAGTTTTCGGGGAGACCCAGTACTTC. The encoded protein is CASTLAGVFGETQYF. The variable domain in full, with the rest retrieved from reference TRBV7-3 and TRBJ2-5, is GAGVSQTPSNKVTEKGKYVELRCDPISGHTALYWYRQSLGQGPEFLIYFQGTGAADDSGLPNDRFFAVRPEGSVSTLKIQRTERGDSAVYLCASTLAGVFGETQYFGPGTRLLVL.